One and the same sample provided the 29 T cell receptor beta chains below, sequenced in a study of human T cells and chemical hapten exposure. Each CDR3 protein is one row after TCRdb ran MiXCR on the RACE reads. The sample holds approximately 400,000 distinct CDR3 sequences, approximately 5.1% seen once. Time point described: pre-sensitization, week 0. Treatment of the sample: therapeutic diphenylcyclopropenone sensitization with weekly scalp DPC. The sequencing used whole blood, collected in connection with sensitization to the hapten diphenylcyclopropenone (DPC). The receptor set was obtained from a woman aged 45 to 65 with alopecia areata. Some clones in this sample may be carry-over from other donors' samples.

This clonotype has at least ten counts. The chain links TRBV7-8 to TRBJ1-1; D may be TRBD1 (5 bases). Trimming cost V 3 bases and J 2 bases, with 7 bases left between them. Germline values: CDR1 SGHVS, CDR2 FQNEAQ. The CDR3 spans 13 residues. CDR3 residues: CASSLDTNTEAFF. The CDR3 nucleotides are TGTGCCAGCAGCTTGGACACCAACACTGAAGCTTTCTTT.

This clonotype has at least ten counts. The chain joins TRBV7-9 to TRBJ1-5, with 9 bases lining up with TRBD1. The trim removed 5 bases at V and 5 bases at J, leaving 10 bases unmatched. This CDR3 is 16 amino acids long. Per germline, CDR1 SEHNR and CDR2 FQNEAQ (reference sequence). CDR3 sequence: CASSLYGQGRDQPQHF. As DNA, the CDR3 is TGTGCCAGCAGCCTTTACGGACAGGGGCGAGATCAGCCCCAGCATTTT.

The genes are TRBV28 and TRBJ2-1; 8 nucleotides match TRBD2. V shed 5 bases, J shed 7 bases, and the junction held 13 bases outside the gene matches. The germline gives CDR1 MDHEN, CDR2 SYDVKM. The CDR3 is made up of 16 amino acids. DNA of the CDR3: TGTGCCAGCAGTATCCCCACTAGCGGACCGGGGAATGAGCAGTTCTTC. Translating gives CASSIPTSGPGNEQFF.

The chain carries TRBV6-1 and TRBJ2-5; D is possibly TRBD1 (6 bases). This CDR3 contains 16 residues. Germline V gene data show CDR1 as MNHNS and CDR2 as SASEGT. Trimming removed 1 base from V and 6 bases from J, with 18 bases in between. CDR3 residues: CASSEDGTNLRKTQYF. The CDR3 DNA reads TGTGCCAGCAGTGAAGATGGGACAAATTTACGGAAGACCCAGTACTTC.

The J gene is TRBJ2-3, the V gene TRBV6-2 or TRBV6-3; 7 bases line up with TRBD1. V lost 4 bases, J lost 5 bases, and 6 bases stayed unmatched. The germline V gene has CDR1 MNHEY and CDR2 SVGEGT. The CDR3 is 14 residues long. This CDR3 reads CASSSRGHRDTQYF. In DNA, the CDR3 is TGTGCCAGCAGTTCGAGGGGGCATAGAGATACGCAGTATTTT.

At least ten counts were recorded for this clonotype. The chain recombines TRBV2 with TRBJ2-1; 8 nucleotides line up with TRBD1. Germline values: CDR1 SNHLY, CDR2 FYNNEI. The CDR3 has 16 amino acids. V trimming: 6 bases; J trimming: 0 bases; junction bases outside the gene matches: 7. This CDR3 is CASRVTGEASYNEQFF. The CDR3 DNA sequence: TGTGCCAGCAGAGTGACAGGGGAAGCCTCCTACAATGAGCAGTTCTTC.

This clonotype appeared many times. This rearrangement joins TRBV20-1 to TRBJ2-5; tentatively, D is TRBD2 (5 bases). This CDR3 is built from 13 residues. Between the trimmed V and J ends, which lost 1 base and 9 bases, there was a span of 15 bases. The germline V gene encodes CDR1 DFQATT and CDR2 SNEGSKA (reference sequence). The CDR3 protein is CSARAPEDVPQYF. The DNA of the CDR3 is TGCAGTGCTAGAGCGCCGGAGGATGTACCCCAGTACTTC.

This clonotype has just a few counts. The chain combines TRBV12-3 or TRBV12-4 with TRBJ2-3, with 11 bases that match TRBD2. J was trimmed by 4 bases and V by 4 bases; bases with no gene match: 7. This CDR3 is 16 amino acids long. The CDR3 loop is CASSSTTSGGPDTQYF. CDR3 sequence (DNA): TGTGCCAGCAGTTCAACAACTAGCGGGGGACCAGATACGCAGTATTTT.

This clonotype was seen repeatedly, ten times or more. V usage is TRBV20-1 and J usage is TRBJ1-1, with 7 bases lining up with TRBD1. After removal of 2 bases from V and 0 bases from J, the junction contained 3 bases not matched to a gene. The CDR3 totals 14 residues. Germline assignment: CDR1 DFQATT and CDR2 SNEGSKA (reference sequence). The chain's CDR3 is CSARKGGLNTEAFF. The CDR3 nucleotides read TGCAGTGCTAGAAAAGGGGGCTTGAACACTGAAGCTTTCTTT.

This clonotype was seen at least ten times. The chain links TRBV12-3 or TRBV12-4 to TRBJ2-1, with D unresolved. Trimming stripped 5 bases from V and 6 bases from J, with 17 bases between. CDR3 length: 15 amino acids. The chain's CDR3 is CASSPGIAVFNEQFF. The CDR3 nucleotides are TGTGCCAGCAGTCCCGGAATAGCTGTATTCAATGAGCAGTTCTTC.

This clonotype was counted at least ten times. V usage is TRBV29-1 and J usage is TRBJ2-3; D is ambiguous. Per the germline V gene, CDR1 is SQVTM and CDR2 is ANQGSEA. This CDR3 is built from 10 residues. Trimming removed 3 bases at V and 7 bases at J, with 5 bases between. The CDR3 loop reads CSVDDYTQYF. The DNA of the CDR3 is TGCAGCGTTGATGACTATACGCAGTATTTT.

This clonotype was counted at least ten times. The CDR3 loop reads CASSPLPGQVKETQYF. Here the CDR3 DNA reads TGTGCCAGCAGCCCCCTACCTGGACAGGTCAAGGAGACCCAGTACTTC. The chain combines TRBV11-1 with TRBJ2-5, with 7 bases lining up with TRBD1. This CDR3 has 16 residues. Germline trimming cut 5 bases from V and 5 bases from J; bases unmatched to any gene: 14. Per germline, CDR1 SGHAT and CDR2 FQDESV (reference sequence).

At least ten counts were recorded for this clonotype. This chain links TRBV20-1 with TRBJ1-1; a possible D gene is TRBD1 (5 bases). V was shortened by 1 base and J by 4 bases, with 16 bases between the two germline ends. This CDR3 contains 15 residues. CDR1 and CDR2 from the germline V gene are DFQATT and SNEGSKA (reference sequence). The CDR3 protein is CSARGPREGSTEAFF. Written as DNA, the CDR3 is TGCAGTGCTAGAGGCCCCCGTGAGGGGAGCACTGAAGCTTTCTTT.

At least ten counts were recorded for this clonotype. The genes are TRBV11-2 and TRBJ2-7; 8 bases fit TRBD2. CDR1 SGHAT and CDR2 FQNNGV come from the germline V gene. The junction had 4 bases not matched to a gene; V was cut back by 2 bases and J by 1 base. The CDR3 has 15 residues. The CDR3 DNA reads as TGTGCCAGCAGCTTATACGCGGGGGGTTCCTACGAGCAGTACTTC. This sequence encodes CASSLYAGGSYEQYF.

The CDR3, as DNA: TGTGCCAGCAGTTGGTCCGGAGGGTCCTACGAGCAGTACTTC. It codes for CASSWSGGSYEQYF. V is TRBV27 and J is TRBJ2-7; D may be TRBD2 (6 bases). CDR1 is MNHEY and CDR2 is SMNVEV in the germline V gene (reference sequence). This CDR3 region has 14 residues. Trimming shortened V by 4 bases and J by 1 base, and 11 bases separated the two germline ends.

The rearrangement uses TRBV6-1 and TRBJ2-7; either TRBD1 or TRBD2 may supply D (6 bases each). Trimming removed 2 bases at V and 5 bases at J, with 16 bases between. Germline loops: CDR1 MNHNS, CDR2 SASEGT. The CDR3 extends over 15 amino acids. In DNA form, the CDR3 reads TGTGCCAGCAGTGAAAGGGGGTCTAGCGAGGACGAGCAGTACTTC. This codes for CASSERGSSEDEQYF.

There are many counts of this clonotype. J is TRBJ2-1 and V is TRBV29-1; D not certain. Trimming removed 4 bases at V and 5 bases at J, with 6 bases between. Germline assignment: CDR1 SQVTM and CDR2 ANQGSEA. The CDR3 runs to 11 residues. CDR3 region: CSVGQNNEQFF. CDR3 nucleotides: TGCAGCGTTGGGCAGAACAATGAGCAGTTCTTC.

This chain links TRBV12-3 or TRBV12-4 with TRBJ1-4; 9 bases align to TRBD1. V trimming: 5 bases; J trimming: 7 bases; junction bases outside the gene matches: 8. The CDR3 is made up of 15 amino acids. The CDR3 region has the DNA TGTGCCAGCAGTAGCACGGGACAGGGTATTGAAAAACTGTTTTTT. Translating gives CASSSTGQGIEKLFF.

As concerns this clonotype: At one end, the junction sequence differs from germline, possibly due to a read error. The chain recombines TRBV10-3 with TRBJ1-1; D might be TRBD1 (5 bases). The V gene's germline CDR1 is ENHRY and CDR2 SYGVKD. This CDR3 comprises 15 residues. The CDR3 region has the DNA TGTACCATCAGTGAGACGACAGCGGAGGACACTGAAGCTTTCTTT. Translated: CTISETTAEDTEAFF.

The V and J genes are TRBV3-1 and TRBJ1-2; D remains ambiguous. Trimming stripped 1 base from V and 4 bases from J, with 13 bases between. The CDR3 extends over 15 amino acids. Germline V gives CDR1 LGHDT, CDR2 YNNKEL (reference sequence). Here the CDR3 DNA reads TGTGCCAGCAGCCAAGTCGCTTCGGGATTCTATGGCTACACCTTC. Its protein product is CASSQVASGFYGYTF.

This clonotype was seen many times. V and J are TRBV20-1 and TRBJ2-7; 8 bases map to TRBD1. This CDR3 has 13 amino acids. Germline loops: CDR1 DFQATT, CDR2 SNEGSKA (reference sequence). J gave up 0 bases and V 6 bases, and 4 bases lay outside the gene matches. The CDR3 coding sequence is TGCAGTGCCACAGGGGGACACTCCTACGAGCAGTACTTC. Encoded protein: CSATGGHSYEQYF.

This clonotype appeared a few times. Mismatch with germline at one junction end may stem from a read error. The J gene is TRBJ1-1, the V gene TRBV20-1; 7 nucleotides match TRBD1. The CDR3 has 8 amino acids. CDR1 is DFQATT, CDR2 SNEGSKA, per germline (reference sequence). DNA of the CDR3: TGCAGTGCTCAGGGGGGTGTCTTT. Amino acids: CSAQGGVF.

This clonotype was found a few times. The chain uses TRBV5-1 and TRBJ2-3, with D possibly being TRBD2 (6 bases). In germline, CDR1 is SGHRS, CDR2 YFSETQ. Trimming removed 0 bases from V and 1 base from J, with 12 bases in between. The CDR3 contains 16 residues. The CDR3 is CASSLAPGVGTDTQYF. The CDR3 bases are TGCGCCAGCAGCTTGGCCCCGGGGGTGGGCACAGATACGCAGTATTTT.

This clonotype was observed at least ten times. The chain employs TRBV2 and TRBJ1-2; D is perhaps TRBD1 (6 bases). The CDR3 covers 14 residues. Trimming took 4 bases from V and 5 from J, leaving 14 bases between them. Germline loops: CDR1 SNHLY, CDR2 FYNNEI. CDR3 amino acids: CASSGQDSAYGYTF. CDR3 DNA sequence: TGTGCCAGCAGTGGTCAGGACAGTGCTTATGGCTACACCTTC. The whole variable domain, remainder taken from reference TRBV2 and TRBJ1-2, is EPEVTQTPSHQVTQMGQEVILRCVPISNHLYFYWYRQILGQKVEFLVSFYNNEISEKSEIFDDQFSVERPDGSNFTLKIRSTKLEDSAMYFCASSGQDSAYGYTFGSGTRLTVV.

This clonotype was counted ten times or more. The chain is built from TRBV13 and TRBJ2-3, with 12 positions matching TRBD2. Germline CDR1 and CDR2: PRHDT and FYEKMQ (reference sequence). This CDR3 has 16 residues. Trimming removed 0 bases from V and 4 bases from J; junction bases left unmatched: 2. CDR3 DNA sequence: TGTGCCAGCAGCTTAGGCGCTAGCGGGAGGGCAGATACGCAGTATTTT. Translation: CASSLGASGRADTQYF.

This clonotype was seen repeatedly, ten times or more. The V call is TRBV12-3 or TRBV12-4, the J call TRBJ2-2; 8 bases line up with TRBD2. The CDR3 sequence is 15 residues long. V shed 7 bases, J shed 5 bases, and the junction held 9 bases outside the gene matches. CDR3 loop: CASNLGLGETGELFF. The CDR3 nucleotides read TGTGCCAGCAACCTGGGACTAGGCGAAACCGGGGAGCTGTTTTTT.

In its sample, this clonotype was seen once. V and J are TRBV6-2 or TRBV6-3 and TRBJ2-6; unclear D gene. Germline V gene sequence: CDR1 MNHEY, CDR2 SVGEGT. V was cut by 10 bases and J by 0 bases, with 19 bases left in between. CDR3 size: 17 residues. The CDR3 DNA is TGTGCCATCATTTACAAACCGGAGAGCTCTGGGGCCAACGTCCTGACTTTC. Protein sequence: CAIIYKPESSGANVLTF.

This clonotype was seen many times. The V gene is TRBV14, the J gene TRBJ2-7; tentatively, D is TRBD1 or TRBD2 (5 bases each). This CDR3 comprises 14 residues. Trimming shortened V by 4 bases and J by 0 bases, and 10 bases separated the two germline ends. Germline V gene sequence: CDR1 SGHDN, CDR2 FVKESK. Written as DNA, the CDR3 is TGTGCCAGCAGCCCCCGGGGCCACTCCTACGAGCAGTACTTC. Protein product: CASSPRGHSYEQYF.

The V call is TRBV20-1, the J call TRBJ1-6; 7 bases are a match to TRBD1. J was trimmed by 7 bases and V by 7 bases; bases with no gene match: 10. This CDR3 has 14 residues. The germline V gene has CDR1 DFQATT and CDR2 SNEGSKA (reference sequence). CDR3 region: CSVSSGTANSPLHF. CDR3 DNA: TGCAGTGTTTCGTCCGGGACAGCGAATTCACCCCTCCACTTT.